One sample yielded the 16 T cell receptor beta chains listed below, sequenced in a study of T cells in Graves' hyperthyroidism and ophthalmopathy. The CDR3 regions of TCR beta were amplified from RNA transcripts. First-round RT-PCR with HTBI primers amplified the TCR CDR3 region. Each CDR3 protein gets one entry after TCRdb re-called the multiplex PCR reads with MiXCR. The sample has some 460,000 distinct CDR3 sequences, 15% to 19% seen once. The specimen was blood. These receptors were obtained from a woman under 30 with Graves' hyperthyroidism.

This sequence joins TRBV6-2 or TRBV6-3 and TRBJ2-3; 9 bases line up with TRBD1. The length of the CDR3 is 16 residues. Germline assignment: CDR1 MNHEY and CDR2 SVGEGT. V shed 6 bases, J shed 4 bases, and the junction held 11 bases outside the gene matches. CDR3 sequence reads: CASSTVGTGFPDTQYF. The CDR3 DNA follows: TGTGCCAGCAGCACCGTCGGGACAGGGTTCCCAGATACGCAGTATTTT.

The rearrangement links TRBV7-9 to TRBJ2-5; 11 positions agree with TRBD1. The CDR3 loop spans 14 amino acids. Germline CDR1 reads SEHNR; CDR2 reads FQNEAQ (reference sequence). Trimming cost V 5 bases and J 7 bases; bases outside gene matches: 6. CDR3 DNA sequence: TGTGCCAGCAGCATCGGACAGGGGGCAGGGACCCAGTACTTC. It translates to CASSIGQGAGTQYF. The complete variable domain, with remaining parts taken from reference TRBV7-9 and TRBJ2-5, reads DTGVSQNPRHKITKRGQNVTFRCDPISEHNRLYWYRQTLGQGPEFLTYFQNEAQLEKSRLLSDRFSAERPKGSFSTLEIQRTEQGDSAMYLCASSIGQGAGTQYFGPGTRLLVL.

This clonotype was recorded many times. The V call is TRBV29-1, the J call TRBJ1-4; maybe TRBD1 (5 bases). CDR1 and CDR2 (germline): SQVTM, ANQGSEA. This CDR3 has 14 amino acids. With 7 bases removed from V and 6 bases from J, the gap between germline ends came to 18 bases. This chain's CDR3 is CSAILLTRDEKLFF. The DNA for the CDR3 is TGCAGCGCCATACTCTTAACCAGGGATGAAAAACTGTTTTTT.

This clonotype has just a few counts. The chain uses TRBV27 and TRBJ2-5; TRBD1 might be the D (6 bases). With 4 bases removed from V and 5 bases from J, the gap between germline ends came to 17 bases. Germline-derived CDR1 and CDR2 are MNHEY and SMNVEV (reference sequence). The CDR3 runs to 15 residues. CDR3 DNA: TGTGCCAGCAGTTCGCACAGGGTCCGGTACGAGACCCAGTACTTC. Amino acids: CASSSHRVRYETQYF.

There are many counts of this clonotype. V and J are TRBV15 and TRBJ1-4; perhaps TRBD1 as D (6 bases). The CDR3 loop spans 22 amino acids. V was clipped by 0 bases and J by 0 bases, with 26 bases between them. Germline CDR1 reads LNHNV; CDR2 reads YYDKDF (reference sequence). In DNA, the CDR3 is TGTGCCACCAGCAGAGATCATTTTGGGGGGCAAAGAATTTTAGCAACTAATGAAAAACTGTTTTTT. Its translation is CATSRDHFGGQRILATNEKLFF. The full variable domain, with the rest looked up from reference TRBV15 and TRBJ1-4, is DAMVIQNPRYQVTQFGKPVTLSCSQTLNHNVMYWYQQKSSQAPKLLFHYYDKDFNNEADTPDNFQSRRPNTSFCFLDIRSPGLGDTAMYLCATSRDHFGGQRILATNEKLFFGSGTQLSVL.

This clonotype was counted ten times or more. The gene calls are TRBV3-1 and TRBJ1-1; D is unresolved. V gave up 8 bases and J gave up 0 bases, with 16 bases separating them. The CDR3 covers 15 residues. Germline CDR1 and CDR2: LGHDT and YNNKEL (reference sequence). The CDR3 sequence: CASAPGPFMNTEAFF. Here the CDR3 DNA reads TGTGCCAGCGCCCCCGGTCCATTCATGAACACTGAAGCTTTCTTT.

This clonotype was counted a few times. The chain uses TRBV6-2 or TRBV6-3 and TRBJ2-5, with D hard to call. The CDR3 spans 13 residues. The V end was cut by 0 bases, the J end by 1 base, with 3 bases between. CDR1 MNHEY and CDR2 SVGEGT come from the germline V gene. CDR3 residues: CASSYSFQETQYF. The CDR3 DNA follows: TGTGCCAGCAGTTACTCGTTCCAAGAGACCCAGTACTTC.

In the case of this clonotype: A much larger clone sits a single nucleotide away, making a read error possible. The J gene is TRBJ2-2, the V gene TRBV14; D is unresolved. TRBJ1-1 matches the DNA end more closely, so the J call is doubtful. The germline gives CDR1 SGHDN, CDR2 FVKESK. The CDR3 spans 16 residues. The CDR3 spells CASSQEVVSLGTGAFF. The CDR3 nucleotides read TGTGCCAGCAGCCAAGAGGTAGTGTCTCTGGGAACTGGAGCTTTCTTT.

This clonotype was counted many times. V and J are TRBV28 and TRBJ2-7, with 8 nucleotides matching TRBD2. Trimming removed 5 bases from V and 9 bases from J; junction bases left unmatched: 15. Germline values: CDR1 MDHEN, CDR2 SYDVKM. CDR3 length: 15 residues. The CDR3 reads CASSPVAGSNERQYF. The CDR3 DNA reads TGTGCCAGCAGTCCGGTAGCGGGGTCAAATGAAAGGCAGTACTTC.

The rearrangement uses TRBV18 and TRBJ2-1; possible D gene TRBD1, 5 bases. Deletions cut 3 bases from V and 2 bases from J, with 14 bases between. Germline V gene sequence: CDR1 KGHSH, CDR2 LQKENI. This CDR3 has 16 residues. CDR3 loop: CASSPRPQGPYNEQFF. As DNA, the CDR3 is TGTGCCAGCTCACCTCGCCCCCAGGGTCCCTACAATGAGCAGTTCTTC.

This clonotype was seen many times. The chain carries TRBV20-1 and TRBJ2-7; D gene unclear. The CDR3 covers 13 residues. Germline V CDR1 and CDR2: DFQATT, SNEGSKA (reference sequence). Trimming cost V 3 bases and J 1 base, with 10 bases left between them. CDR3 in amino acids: CSARKHGSYEQYF. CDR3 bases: TGCAGTGCTAGGAAACACGGGTCCTACGAGCAGTACTTC.

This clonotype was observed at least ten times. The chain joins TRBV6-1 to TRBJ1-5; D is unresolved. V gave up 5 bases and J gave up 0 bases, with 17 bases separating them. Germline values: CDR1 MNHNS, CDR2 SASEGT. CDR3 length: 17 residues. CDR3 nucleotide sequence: TGTGCCAGCAGTCCCACATTGACGGACCTTAGCAATCAGCCCCAGCATTTT. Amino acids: CASSPTLTDLSNQPQHF.

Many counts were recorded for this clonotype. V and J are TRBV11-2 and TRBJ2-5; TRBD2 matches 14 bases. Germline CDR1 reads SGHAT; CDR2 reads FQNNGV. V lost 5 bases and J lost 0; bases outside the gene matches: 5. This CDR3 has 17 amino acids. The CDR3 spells CASSLGLAGGYQETQYF. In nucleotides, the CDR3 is TGTGCCAGCAGCCTCGGACTAGCGGGGGGTTACCAAGAGACCCAGTACTTC.

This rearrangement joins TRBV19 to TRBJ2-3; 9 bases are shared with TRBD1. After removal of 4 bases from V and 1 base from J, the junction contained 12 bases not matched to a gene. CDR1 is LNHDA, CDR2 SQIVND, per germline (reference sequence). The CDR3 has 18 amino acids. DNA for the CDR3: TGTGCCAGTAGTAGAACCGGGACAGGGTTCCAACGCACAGATACGCAGTATTTT. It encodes CASSRTGTGFQRTDTQYF.

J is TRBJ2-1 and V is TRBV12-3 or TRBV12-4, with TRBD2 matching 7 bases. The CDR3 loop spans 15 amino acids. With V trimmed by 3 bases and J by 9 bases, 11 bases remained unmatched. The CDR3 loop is CASSLGGILGVEQFF. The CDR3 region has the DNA TGTGCCAGCAGTTTGGGGGGGATCTTGGGTGTTGAGCAGTTCTTC.

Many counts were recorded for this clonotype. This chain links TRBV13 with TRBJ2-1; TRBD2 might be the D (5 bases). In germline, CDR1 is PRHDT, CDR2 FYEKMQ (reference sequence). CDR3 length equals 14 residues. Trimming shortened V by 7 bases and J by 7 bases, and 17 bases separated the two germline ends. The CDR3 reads CASTSRAGRNEQFF. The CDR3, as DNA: TGTGCCAGCACCTCTCGGGCGGGCAGGAATGAGCAGTTCTTC.